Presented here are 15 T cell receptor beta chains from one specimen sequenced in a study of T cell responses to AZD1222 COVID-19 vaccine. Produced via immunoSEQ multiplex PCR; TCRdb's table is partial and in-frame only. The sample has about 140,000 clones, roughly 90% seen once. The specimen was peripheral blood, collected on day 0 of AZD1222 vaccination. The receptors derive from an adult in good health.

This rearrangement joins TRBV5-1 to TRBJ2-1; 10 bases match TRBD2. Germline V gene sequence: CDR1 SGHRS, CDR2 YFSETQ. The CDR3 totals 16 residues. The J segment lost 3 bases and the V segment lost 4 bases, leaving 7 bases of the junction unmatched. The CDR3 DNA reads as TGCGCCAGCAGCCCGATAGCGGGGGGCCACTACAATGAGCAGTTCTTC. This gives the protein CASSPIAGGHYNEQFF.

The CDR3 loop is CASSTHAGALYGYTF. CDR3 DNA sequence: TGTGCCAGTAGTACCCACGCAGGGGCGCTCTATGGCTACACCTTC. The chain links TRBV19 to TRBJ1-2, with TRBD1 as a possible D gene (6 bases). CDR1 is LNHDA and CDR2 is SQIVND in the germline V gene (reference sequence). V was pared by 4 bases and J by 4 bases, with 16 bases between. CDR3 size: 15 residues.

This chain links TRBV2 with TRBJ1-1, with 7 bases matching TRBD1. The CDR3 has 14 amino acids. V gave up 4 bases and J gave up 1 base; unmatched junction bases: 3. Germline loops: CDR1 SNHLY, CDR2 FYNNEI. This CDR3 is CASSVQGRNTEAFF. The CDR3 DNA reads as TGTGCCAGCAGTGTACAGGGGAGGAACACTGAAGCTTTCTTT.

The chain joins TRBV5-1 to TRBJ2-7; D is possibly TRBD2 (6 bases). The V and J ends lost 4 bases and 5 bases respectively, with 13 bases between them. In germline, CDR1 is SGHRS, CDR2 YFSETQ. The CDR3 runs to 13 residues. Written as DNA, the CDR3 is TGCGCCAGCAGCCCCGGGAGTTGGAACGAGCAGTACTTC. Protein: CASSPGSWNEQYF.

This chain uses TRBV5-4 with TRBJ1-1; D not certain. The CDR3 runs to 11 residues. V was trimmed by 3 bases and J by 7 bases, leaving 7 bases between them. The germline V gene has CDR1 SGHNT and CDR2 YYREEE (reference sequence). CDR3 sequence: CASSSSLEAFF. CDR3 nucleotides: TGTGCCAGCAGCTCCTCCCTTGAAGCTTTCTTT.

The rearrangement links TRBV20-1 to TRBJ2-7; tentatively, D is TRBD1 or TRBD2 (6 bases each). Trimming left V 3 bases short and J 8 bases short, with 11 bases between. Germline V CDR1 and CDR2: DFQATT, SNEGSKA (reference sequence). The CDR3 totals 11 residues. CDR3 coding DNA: TGCAGTGCTAGGTCTCGGGGGCAGCAGTACTTC. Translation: CSARSRGQQYF.

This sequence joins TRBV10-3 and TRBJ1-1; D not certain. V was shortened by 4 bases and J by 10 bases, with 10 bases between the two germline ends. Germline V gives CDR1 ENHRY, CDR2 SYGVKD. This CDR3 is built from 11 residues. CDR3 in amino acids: CAISGLGRAFF. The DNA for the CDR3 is TGTGCCATCAGTGGCTTGGGTAGAGCTTTCTTT.

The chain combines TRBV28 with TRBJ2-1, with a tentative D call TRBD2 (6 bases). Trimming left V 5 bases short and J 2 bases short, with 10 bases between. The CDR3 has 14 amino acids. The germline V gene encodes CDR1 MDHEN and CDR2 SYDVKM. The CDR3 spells CASSGASAYNEQFF. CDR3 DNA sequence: TGTGCCAGCAGTGGGGCTAGCGCCTACAATGAGCAGTTCTTC.

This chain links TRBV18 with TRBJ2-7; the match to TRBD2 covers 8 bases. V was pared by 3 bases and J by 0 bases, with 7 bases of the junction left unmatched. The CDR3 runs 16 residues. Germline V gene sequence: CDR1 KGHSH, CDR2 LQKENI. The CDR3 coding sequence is TGTGCCAGCTCACCCCTTTACGGGAGGGACTCCTACGAGCAGTACTTC. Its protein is CASSPLYGRDSYEQYF.

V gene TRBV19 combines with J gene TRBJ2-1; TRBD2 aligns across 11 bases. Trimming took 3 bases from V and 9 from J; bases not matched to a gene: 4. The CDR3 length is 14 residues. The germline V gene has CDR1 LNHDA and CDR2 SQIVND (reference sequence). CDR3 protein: CASSIGLAGGEQFF. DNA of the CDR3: TGTGCCAGTAGTATTGGGCTAGCGGGAGGTGAGCAGTTCTTC.

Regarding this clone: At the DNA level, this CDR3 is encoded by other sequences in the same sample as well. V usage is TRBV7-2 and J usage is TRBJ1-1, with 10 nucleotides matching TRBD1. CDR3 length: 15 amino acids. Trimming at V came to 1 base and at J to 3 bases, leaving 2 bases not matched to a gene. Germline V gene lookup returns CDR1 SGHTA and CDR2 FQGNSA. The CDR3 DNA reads TGTGCCAGCAGCTTAGGTGGGACAGGGGACACTGAAGCTTTCTTT. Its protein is CASSLGGTGDTEAFF. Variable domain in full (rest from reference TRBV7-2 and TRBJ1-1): GAGVSQSPSNKVTEKGKDVELRCDPISGHTALYWYRQSLGQGLEFLIYFQGNSAPDKSGLPSDRFSAERTGGSVSTLTIQRTQQEDSAVYLCASSLGGTGDTEAFFGQGTRLTVV.

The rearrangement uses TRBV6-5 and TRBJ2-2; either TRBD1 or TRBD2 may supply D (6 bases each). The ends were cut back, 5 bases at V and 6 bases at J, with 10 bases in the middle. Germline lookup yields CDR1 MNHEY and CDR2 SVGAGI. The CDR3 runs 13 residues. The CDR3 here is CASSRGLAGELFF. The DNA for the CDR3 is TGTGCCAGCAGTCGGGGGCTAGCCGGGGAGCTGTTTTTT.

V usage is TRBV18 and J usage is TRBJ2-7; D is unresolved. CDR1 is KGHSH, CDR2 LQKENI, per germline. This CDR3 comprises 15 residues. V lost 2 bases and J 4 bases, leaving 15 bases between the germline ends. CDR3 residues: CASSPGSGPPYEQYF. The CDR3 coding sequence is TGTGCCAGCTCACCAGGGTCGGGTCCCCCGTACGAGCAGTACTTC.

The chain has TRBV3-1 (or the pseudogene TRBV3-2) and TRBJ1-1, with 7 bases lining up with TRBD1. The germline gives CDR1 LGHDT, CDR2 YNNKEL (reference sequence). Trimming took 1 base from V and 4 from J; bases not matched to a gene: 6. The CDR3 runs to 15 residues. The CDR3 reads CASSQGLTGSTEAFF. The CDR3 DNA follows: TGTGCCAGCAGCCAAGGCCTGACAGGGAGCACTGAAGCTTTCTTT.

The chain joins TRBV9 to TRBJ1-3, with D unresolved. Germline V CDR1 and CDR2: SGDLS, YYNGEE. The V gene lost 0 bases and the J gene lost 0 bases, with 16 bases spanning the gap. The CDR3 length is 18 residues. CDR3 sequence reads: CASSVGLLRSASGNTIYF. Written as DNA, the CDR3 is TGTGCCAGCAGCGTAGGCTTGTTGAGATCGGCCTCTGGAAACACCATATATTTT.